The 21 T cell receptor beta chains presented below share a single source sample, sequenced in a study of CD8 T cells in Susac syndrome. A quantity of roughly 0.5 to 1 ug RNA underwent reverse transcription using random hexamers. TCRdb reanalysed the immunoSEQ multiplex PCR reads using MiXCR and keeps one entry per CDR3 protein. Here the sample spans approximately 120,000 distinct CDR3 sequences, 90% to 95% being singletons. Sequencing was done on a sample of CD8+ T cells from PBMCs. The receptors were gathered from a human donor with multiple sclerosis.

The J gene is TRBJ1-3, the V gene TRBV13; no firm D call. Germline V gene lookup returns CDR1 PRHDT and CDR2 FYEKMQ (reference sequence). The CDR3 sequence is 15 residues long. Deletions cut 0 bases from V and 4 bases from J, with 10 bases between. CDR3 residues: CASSLGQTQGNTIYF. CDR3 DNA sequence: TGTGCCAGCAGCTTAGGGCAGACACAAGGAAACACCATATATTTT.

The chain employs TRBV3-1 and TRBJ2-5; no reliable D call. V was trimmed by 6 bases and J by 4 bases, leaving 9 bases between them. This CDR3 contains 12 residues. CDR1 and CDR2 from the germline V gene are LGHDT and YNNKEL (reference sequence). CDR3 loop: CASRSWGETQYF. As DNA, the CDR3 is TGTGCCAGCAGGTCTTGGGGAGAGACCCAGTACTTC.

V gene TRBV7-6 combines with J gene TRBJ1-3, with no clear D. The CDR3 is made up of 12 amino acids. V was pared by 4 bases and J by 4 bases, with 5 bases between. Germline V gives CDR1 SGHVS, CDR2 FNYEAQ. The CDR3 DNA reads TGTGCCAGCAGCTCTCAGGGAAACACCATATATTTT. Amino acids: CASSSQGNTIYF.

The chain has TRBV3-1 and TRBJ2-7; 7 bases map to TRBD2. The CDR3 spans 14 residues. Germline V gene data show CDR1 as LGHDT and CDR2 as YNNKEL (reference sequence). The ends lost 0 bases at V and 3 bases at J; junction bases unmatched: 2. As DNA, the CDR3 is TGTGCCAGCAGCCAAGATTGGGGGGGCTACGAGCAGTACTTC. Translating gives CASSQDWGGYEQYF.

The chain is built from TRBV7-8 and TRBJ1-4; D may be TRBD1 (6 bases). V was cut by 4 bases and J by 5 bases, with 14 bases left in between. The length of the CDR3 is 15 residues. Germline loops: CDR1 SGHVS, CDR2 FQNEAQ. The DNA of the CDR3 is TGTGCCAGCAGCTCGAACAGGGAGGGAAATGAAAAACTGTTTTTT. Encoded protein: CASSSNREGNEKLFF.

The chain carries TRBV3-1 and TRBJ2-1, with TRBD2 matching over 7 bases. J was trimmed by 0 bases and V by 0 bases; bases with no gene match: 8. Germline V gene data show CDR1 as LGHDT and CDR2 as YNNKEL (reference sequence). The CDR3 has 18 amino acids. The CDR3 coding sequence is TGTGCCAGCAGCCAAGACCCGGGACTATTCAGCTCCTACAATGAGCAGTTCTTC. Its protein product is CASSQDPGLFSSYNEQFF.

The V gene is TRBV6-2 or TRBV6-3, the J gene TRBJ2-1, with D perhaps matching TRBD2 (6 bases). The germline V and J ends were trimmed by 2 bases and 10 bases, with 15 bases remaining between them. CDR1 MNHEY and CDR2 SVGEGT come from the germline V gene. The CDR3 spans 14 residues. This CDR3 reads CASSYAGPSDEQFF. CDR3 bases: TGTGCCAGCAGTTACGCCGGACCTAGCGACGAGCAGTTCTTC.

V usage is TRBV30 and J usage is TRBJ1-2; unclear D gene. Trimming shortened V by 6 bases and J by 5 bases, and 10 bases separated the two germline ends. This CDR3 has 11 amino acids. The germline V gene has CDR1 GTSNPN and CDR2 SVGIG (reference sequence). The CDR3 sequence: CACLVGYGYTF. The DNA of the CDR3 is TGTGCCTGTCTTGTTGGTTATGGCTACACCTTC.

The V and J genes are TRBV4-1 and TRBJ1-2; D not resolved. V gave up 4 bases and J gave up 1 base, with 7 bases separating them. CDR1 is MGHRA, CDR2 YSYEKL, per germline. The CDR3 has 13 amino acids. CDR3 sequence (DNA): TGCGCCAGCAGCCCCATGCTTAACTATGGCTACACCTTC. Amino acids: CASSPMLNYGYTF.

The chain recombines TRBV4-1 with TRBJ2-3; 11 positions agree with TRBD2. V gave up 3 bases and J gave up 3 bases; unmatched junction bases: 2. This CDR3 is 15 amino acids long. Germline V gene sequence: CDR1 MGHRA, CDR2 YSYEKL. The CDR3 coding sequence is TGCGCCAGCAGCCAGGTAGCGGGAGGGACAGATACGCAGTATTTT. Translating it yields CASSQVAGGTDTQYF.

The chain carries TRBV27 and TRBJ2-7; D gene unclear. Per germline, CDR1 MNHEY and CDR2 SMNVEV (reference sequence). Between the trimmed V and J ends, which lost 9 bases and 1 base, there was a span of 10 bases. The CDR3 sequence is 12 residues long. CDR3 coding DNA: TGTGCCAGTTCCGACGGGTCCTACGAGCAGTACTTC. It encodes CASSDGSYEQYF.

This clonotype was observed once. The gene calls are TRBV4-1 and TRBJ1-3; D ambiguous. The CDR3 runs 12 residues. The V end was cut by 0 bases, the J end by 4 bases, with 1 base between. In germline, CDR1 is MGHRA, CDR2 YSYEKL. The CDR3 DNA reads TGCGCCAGCAGCCAAGAAGGAAACACCATATATTTT. Encoded protein: CASSQEGNTIYF.

V gene TRBV30 combines with J gene TRBJ2-7; D is tentatively TRBD1 or TRBD2 (5 bases each). This CDR3 comprises 14 residues. The germline V gene has CDR1 GTSNPN and CDR2 SVGIG (reference sequence). Deletions cut 0 bases from V and 6 bases from J, with 15 bases between. The CDR3 is CAWSVGTGIPEQYF. In nucleotides, the CDR3 is TGTGCCTGGAGTGTAGGGACGGGGATACCCGAGCAGTACTTC.

The genes are TRBV19 and TRBJ2-5; no definite D call. CDR1 is LNHDA and CDR2 is SQIVND in the germline V gene (reference sequence). The CDR3 loop spans 16 amino acids. Between the trimmed V and J ends, which lost 7 bases and 4 bases, there was a span of 22 bases. The CDR3 loop reads CASTPMGGPFGETQYF. The CDR3 nucleotides read TGTGCCAGTACCCCCATGGGTGGGCCGTTCGGAGAGACCCAGTACTTC.

This chain links TRBV12-3 or TRBV12-4 with TRBJ2-1; D remains ambiguous. V was clipped by 2 bases and J by 2 bases, with 7 bases between them. The CDR3 loop spans 14 amino acids. This CDR3 reads CASSLHMAYNEQFF. The CDR3 bases are TGTGCCAGCAGTTTACATATGGCCTACAATGAGCAGTTCTTC.

The V gene is TRBV20-1, the J gene TRBJ2-6, with D hard to call. The CDR3 consists of 15 residues. Germline CDR1 and CDR2: DFQATT and SNEGSKA (reference sequence). The V end lost 5 bases, the J end lost 0 bases, and 11 bases lay between the germline ends. The CDR3 region is CSAPRAFSGANVLTF. The CDR3 nucleotides read TGCAGTGCTCCTCGGGCCTTCTCTGGGGCCAACGTCCTGACTTTC.

The rearrangement uses TRBV25-1 and TRBJ2-1; D uncertain. Germline V gene data show CDR1 as MGHDK and CDR2 as SYGVNS. V was clipped by 3 bases and J by 6 bases, with 9 bases between them. This CDR3 comprises 13 residues. The CDR3 reads CASSERRGNEQFF. In nucleotides, the CDR3 is TGTGCCAGCAGTGAGAGGCGCGGCAATGAGCAGTTCTTC.

The chain uses TRBV10-3 and TRBJ1-5; D may be TRBD1 (6 bases). The V gene's germline CDR1 is ENHRY and CDR2 SYGVKD. V was shortened by 10 bases and J by 6 bases, with 22 bases between the two germline ends. This CDR3 comprises 15 residues. The CDR3 protein is CATHNGGTRGQPQHF. The DNA of the CDR3 is TGTGCCACCCATAATGGGGGGACAAGAGGTCAGCCCCAGCATTTT.

This clonotype came up once. The chain carries TRBV29-1 and TRBJ1-1, with a tentative D call TRBD1 (5 bases). This CDR3 is built from 14 residues. Germline assignment: CDR1 SQVTM and CDR2 ANQGSEA. Trimming removed 1 base at V and 1 base at J, with 10 bases between. CDR3 residues: CSVEVPGGNTEAFF. CDR3 DNA: TGCAGCGTTGAAGTCCCCGGGGGGAACACTGAAGCTTTCTTT. The full variable domain, rest sourced from reference TRBV29-1 and TRBJ1-1, is SAVISQKPSRDICQRGTSLTIQCQVDSQVTMMFWYRQQPGQSLTLIATANQGSEATYESGFVIDKFPISRPNLTFSTLTVSNMSPEDSSIYLCSVEVPGGNTEAFFGQGTRLTVV.

The gene calls are TRBV4-2 and TRBJ2-2; either TRBD1 or TRBD2 may supply D (5 bases each). The V gene lost 5 bases and the J gene lost 2 bases, with 24 bases spanning the gap. This CDR3 comprises 19 residues. Germline CDR1 is LGHNA and CDR2 is YNFKEQ. The CDR3 DNA reads as TGTGCCAGCAGCGGGGGAATTCGTGACTTGTCCCTTAACACCGGGGAGCTGTTTTTT. Translation gives CASSGGIRDLSLNTGELFF.

The sample holds one count of this clonotype. This chain connects TRBV7-9 to TRBJ2-1; D call uncertain. CDR3 length: 12 amino acids. The ends were cut back, 8 bases at V and 10 bases at J, with 15 bases in the middle. Per germline, CDR1 SEHNR and CDR2 FQNEAQ (reference sequence). The CDR3 DNA reads as TGTGCCAGCTACGTACTCCGACCCGAGCAGTTCTTC. This encodes CASYVLRPEQFF.